The 26 T cell receptor beta chains reported below all come from one sample, sequenced in a study of control samples from healthy donors and cancer patients. Method: immunoSEQ multiplex PCR; TCRdb's copy keeps in-frame clones and lacks some. This table has around 94,000 clones, approximately 86% appearing once. Material: blood. The receptors come from a woman aged 45 to 65 in good health.

The J gene is TRBJ1-5, the V gene TRBV6-5; D is undetermined. Looked up from germline, CDR1 is MNHEY and CDR2 is SVGAGI. The V and J ends lost 3 bases and 0 bases respectively, with 9 bases between them. The CDR3 length is 15 residues. The CDR3 reads CASSYTAASNQPQHF. For the CDR3, the DNA is TGTGCCAGCAGTTATACCGCTGCTAGCAATCAGCCCCAGCATTTT.

This clone was found once. The chain carries TRBV15 and TRBJ2-3; D gene unclear. The V gene lost 4 bases and the J gene lost 6 bases, with 5 bases spanning the gap. The CDR3 is made up of 11 amino acids. The germline CDR1 and CDR2 sequences are LNHNV and YYDKDF (reference sequence). The CDR3 loop is CATSTKDTQYF. The CDR3, as DNA: TGTGCCACCAGCACTAAGGATACGCAGTATTTT.

The chain is built from TRBV19 and TRBJ1-2; the D is unclear. CDR3 length: 14 amino acids. Germline V lookup: CDR1 LNHDA, CDR2 SQIVND (reference sequence). V shed 10 bases and J shed 0 bases, with 15 bases lying between them. CDR3 in DNA: TGTGCCACCGAATTGGACGGAACTAACTATGGCTACACCTTC. Residues: CATELDGTNYGYTF.

This clone has more than one count but fewer than ten. The rearrangement joins TRBV6-4 to TRBJ1-5; D gene uncertain. V lost 6 bases, J lost 3 bases, and 9 bases lay in between. The CDR3 spans 13 residues. Per the germline V gene, CDR1 is MRHNA and CDR2 is SNTAGT. CDR3 residues: CASSPGANQPQHF. CDR3 nucleotide sequence: TGTGCCAGCAGCCCGGGAGCCAATCAGCCCCAGCATTTT.

This rearrangement joins TRBV5-4 to TRBJ2-3; D ambiguous. Germline V gives CDR1 SGHNT, CDR2 YYREEE (reference sequence). The CDR3 covers 13 residues. The V gene lost 4 bases and the J gene lost 0 bases, with 6 bases spanning the gap. This chain's CDR3 is CASSLLSTDTQYF. CDR3 DNA sequence: TGTGCCAGCAGCCTACTAAGCACAGATACGCAGTATTTT.

This clone was seen only a few times. The chain has TRBV28 and TRBJ2-1; no definite D call. The CDR3 has 12 amino acids. Per the germline V gene, CDR1 is MDHEN and CDR2 is SYDVKM. Trimming shortened V by 3 bases and J by 6 bases, and 6 bases separated the two germline ends. CDR3 DNA: TGTGCCAGCAGTTTTTTCGGCAATGAGCAGTTCTTC. Translating gives CASSFFGNEQFF.

CDR3 sequence: CASSAPDTNTGELFF. The CDR3 DNA is TGTGCCAGCAGCGCGCCGGATACGAACACCGGGGAGCTGTTTTTT. The V and J genes are TRBV21-1 and TRBJ2-2. TRBV21-1 is given as a pseudogene. This CDR3 contains 15 residues.

This chain connects TRBV7-9 to TRBJ2-3; 9 bases match TRBD1. This CDR3 is built from 16 residues. J was trimmed by 3 bases and V by 5 bases; bases with no gene match: 9. Germline loops: CDR1 SEHNR, CDR2 FQNEAQ (reference sequence). The CDR3 nucleotides read TGTGCCAGCAGCAGAACAGGGGGCAGGGTGACAGATACGCAGTATTTT. Protein sequence: CASSRTGGRVTDTQYF.

This sequence joins TRBV6-2 or TRBV6-3 and TRBJ2-1; 7 bases are a match to TRBD2. Germline V gene lookup returns CDR1 MNHEY and CDR2 SVGEGT. V lost 3 bases, J lost 8 bases, and 16 bases stayed unmatched. The CDR3 runs to 17 residues. CDR3 bases: TGTGCCAGCAGTTATTGGAAGGGAGGGTGGGATGTGGATGAGCAGTTCTTC. Translating gives CASSYWKGGWDVDEQFF.

A note on this clone: This CDR3 is also generated by other DNA sequences in the sample. This sequence joins TRBV12-3 or TRBV12-4 and TRBJ1-1; no clear D. There are 11 residues in the CDR3. Trimming removed 3 bases from V and 5 bases from J, with 4 bases in between. The CDR3 DNA reads TGTGCCAGCAGTTTCTCAACTGAAGCTTTCTTT. Translating it yields CASSFSTEAFF.

The chain employs TRBV7-2 and TRBJ1-2; D remains unclear. V was shortened by 4 bases and J by 4 bases, with 19 bases between the two germline ends. CDR3 length: 16 residues. Germline V lookup: CDR1 SGHTA, CDR2 FQGNSA. This chain's CDR3 is CASSSGFSTIPYGYTF. The CDR3 nucleotides read TGTGCCAGCAGCTCCGGGTTTAGCACCATTCCCTATGGCTACACCTTC.

V is TRBV6-4 and J is TRBJ2-3; a weak D match, TRBD2 (6 bases). Trimming removed 10 bases at V and 5 bases at J, with 13 bases between. The V gene's germline CDR1 is MRHNA and CDR2 SNTAGT. The CDR3 is 12 residues long. CDR3 sequence reads: CATSPRGDTQYF. CDR3 DNA: TGTGCCACCTCGCCGCGGGGAGATACGCAGTATTTT.

This rearrangement joins TRBV9 to TRBJ1-1; D ambiguous. The CDR3 length is 15 residues. V was shortened by 0 bases and J by 3 bases, with 12 bases between the two germline ends. Germline V gene lookup returns CDR1 SGDLS and CDR2 YYNGEE. The CDR3 DNA is TGTGCCAGCAGCGTAGCCGGGAGCGGGGACACTGAAGCTTTCTTT. This sequence encodes CASSVAGSGDTEAFF.

The chain joins TRBV6-5 to TRBJ2-1, with a tentative D call TRBD2 (5 bases). Germline CDR1 is MNHEY and CDR2 is SVGAGI. V was trimmed by 0 bases and J by 0 bases, leaving 9 bases between them. The CDR3 has 16 residues. The CDR3: CASSYSRTLSYNEQFF. The CDR3, as DNA: TGTGCCAGCAGTTACTCGAGGACTCTCTCCTACAATGAGCAGTTCTTC.

V is TRBV7-9 and J is TRBJ2-1, with D possibly TRBD2 on 6 matching bases. CDR3 length: 14 residues. The ends were cut back, 5 bases at V and 7 bases at J, with 15 bases in the middle. Germline CDR1 and CDR2: SEHNR and FQNEAQ (reference sequence). CDR3 sequence: CASSRGTPGNEQFF. The CDR3 DNA is TGTGCCAGCAGCCGCGGGACGCCTGGGAATGAGCAGTTCTTC.

This chain joins TRBV7-9 and TRBJ1-1; 7 nucleotides align to TRBD1. Unmatched junction bases numbered 6, after V lost 4 bases and J lost 4 bases. Germline V gene data show CDR1 as SEHNR and CDR2 as FQNEAQ (reference sequence). The CDR3 is made up of 14 amino acids. The CDR3 region is CASSSTGISTEAFF. CDR3 DNA sequence: TGTGCCAGCAGCTCGACAGGGATAAGCACTGAAGCTTTCTTT.

The chain employs TRBV9 and TRBJ2-2; possible D gene TRBD1, 6 bases. Trimming shortened V by 6 bases and J by 5 bases, and 14 bases separated the two germline ends. CDR1 SGDLS and CDR2 YYNGEE come from the germline V gene. CDR3 size: 14 residues. Written as DNA, the CDR3 is TGTGCCAGCAAGGCAGGGGAAGGGACCGGGGAGCTGTTTTTT. This gives the protein CASKAGEGTGELFF.

This chain uses TRBV10-3 with TRBJ2-7; 7 positions match TRBD1. Germline CDR1 ENHRY, CDR2 SYGVKD. Trimming cost V 7 bases and J 0 bases; bases outside gene matches: 3. There are 13 residues in the CDR3. The CDR3 is CAIMGDSSYEQYF. The CDR3 DNA reads as TGTGCCATCATGGGGGACAGCTCCTACGAGCAGTACTTC.

This clone was seen just once. The V gene is TRBV5-1, the J gene TRBJ2-7, with TRBD2 matching over 8 bases. Unmatched junction bases numbered 6, after V lost 4 bases and J lost 0 bases. CDR1 is SGHRS and CDR2 is YFSETQ in the germline V gene. The CDR3 sequence is 15 residues long. Here the CDR3 DNA reads TGCGCCAGCAGCCTGGACGGGACTAGCTCCTACGAGCAGTACTTC. Amino acids: CASSLDGTSSYEQYF.

Turning to this clone: This sample includes further DNA sequences coding for the same CDR3. The chain uses TRBV14 and TRBJ2-7; the match to TRBD2 covers 11 bases. J lost 4 bases, V lost 1 base, and 9 bases had no gene match. The length of the CDR3 is 17 residues. The V gene's germline CDR1 is SGHDN and CDR2 FVKESK. The CDR3 protein is CASSQGVLAGGDYEQYF. DNA of the CDR3: TGTGCCAGCAGCCAAGGGGTGCTAGCGGGAGGAGATTACGAGCAGTACTTC.

This clone was counted a single time. The CDR3, as DNA: TGTGCCACCAGTCTCTCCAGGGGTGAGAACACTGAAGCTTTCTTT. Its protein is CATSLSRGENTEAFF. The chain carries TRBV24-1 and TRBJ1-1, with a possible D match to TRBD1 (6 bases). This CDR3 has 15 amino acids. Germline loops: CDR1 KGHDR, CDR2 SFDVKD. V was clipped by 6 bases and J by 1 base, with 14 bases between them.

Comments on this clone: This same CDR3 is encoded by further DNA sequences in the sample. The CDR3 coding sequence is TGTGCCAGCAGCTTAACTCCGAACACTGAAGCTTTCTTT. This gives the protein CASSLTPNTEAFF. The J gene is TRBJ1-1, the V gene TRBV7-3, with D uncertain. The CDR3 totals 13 residues. The germline CDR1 and CDR2 sequences are SGHTA and FQGTGA. The V gene lost 0 bases and the J gene lost 1 base, with 3 bases spanning the gap.

The genes are TRBV6-4 and TRBJ2-7, with 11 nucleotides matching TRBD1. CDR3 length equals 23 residues. CDR1 is MRHNA and CDR2 is SNTAGT in the germline V gene. Trimming cost V 2 bases and J 2 bases; bases outside gene matches: 26. DNA for the CDR3: TGTGCCAGCAGTGACCCCAAGGGCCCGGACGTTACGGCTCCGGGACAGGGGGCCTACGAGCAGTACTTC. It codes for CASSDPKGPDVTAPGQGAYEQYF.

The V gene is TRBV5-5, the J gene TRBJ2-7, with D perhaps matching TRBD2 (6 bases). Trimming left V 1 base short and J 6 bases short, with 17 bases between. The CDR3 totals 15 residues. Germline V gene sequence: CDR1 SGHKS, CDR2 YYEKEE (reference sequence). The CDR3 sequence is CASSLFLEGLGEQYF. In DNA, the CDR3 is TGTGCCAGCAGCTTGTTTTTGGAGGGCTTGGGCGAGCAGTACTTC. The entire variable domain, with the rest obtained from reference TRBV5-5 and TRBJ2-7, is as follows: DAGVTQSPTHLIKTRGQQVTLRCSPISGHKSVSWYQQVLGQGPQFIFQYYEKEERGRGNFPDRFSARQFPNYSSELNVNALLLGDSALYLCASSLFLEGLGEQYFGPGTRLTVT.

This sequence joins TRBV19 and TRBJ2-3; 10 nucleotides line up with TRBD2. V gave up 7 bases and J gave up 4 bases; unmatched junction bases: 14. The CDR3 is 17 amino acids. CDR1 and CDR2 from the germline V gene are LNHDA and SQIVND (reference sequence). The CDR3 loop is CASTQNLLAGASDTQYF. The CDR3 DNA sequence: TGTGCCAGTACCCAAAACCTTCTAGCGGGGGCCTCAGATACGCAGTATTTT.

CDR3 protein: CATRDRPSGLAGDETQYF. The CDR3 DNA follows: TGTGCCACCAGGGACAGGCCCTCGGGACTAGCGGGAGATGAGACCCAGTACTTC. The rearrangement links TRBV19 to TRBJ2-5; 14 bases map to TRBD2. This CDR3 is built from 18 residues. V gave up 10 bases and J gave up 5 bases; unmatched junction bases: 18. Germline-derived CDR1 and CDR2 are LNHDA and SQIVND (reference sequence).